The present entry profiles one T cell receptor (beta chain) with its context. Its specificity is not known. The data were obtained in a study of T cell responses to AZD1222 COVID-19 vaccine. Background on the study: Pooling was applied to second doses at about 4 or about 12 weeks.

Whole-study results and caveats: Researchers report vaccine-associated CD4 TCRs spanning spike, with dominance at 160-218 and 743-854. Spike-specific TCR breadth and depth were elevated following two AZD1222 doses.

Clones were sequenced by immunoSEQ multiplex PCR, and TCRdb holds only the in-frame ones, with some missing. The table shows roughly 120,000 clones, with about 87% occurring only once. The V gene lost 10 bases and the J gene lost 1 base, with 7 bases spanning the gap. The CDR3 is 11 residues long. From germline, CDR1 is MDHEN and CDR2 SYDVKM. This clonotype originated in an adult in good health. The chain joins TRBV28 to TRBJ1-2, with unresolved D. Sample: peripheral blood, taken on day 0 of AZD1222 vaccination. CDR3 coding DNA: TGTGCCAACATGGGTAACTATGGCTACACCTTC. This gives the protein CANMGNYGYTF.